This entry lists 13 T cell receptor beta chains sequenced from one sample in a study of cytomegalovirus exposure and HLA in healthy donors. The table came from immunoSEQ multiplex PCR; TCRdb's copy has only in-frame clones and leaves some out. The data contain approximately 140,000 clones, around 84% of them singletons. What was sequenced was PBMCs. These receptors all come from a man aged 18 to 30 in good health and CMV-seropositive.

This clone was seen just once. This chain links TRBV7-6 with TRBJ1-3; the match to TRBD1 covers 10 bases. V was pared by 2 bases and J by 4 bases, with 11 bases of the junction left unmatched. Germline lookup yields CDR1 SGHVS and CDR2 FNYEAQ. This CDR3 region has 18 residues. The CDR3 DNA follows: TGTGCCAGCAGCTTATTATTGGGACAGGGGCCTTCCGGAAACACCATATATTTT. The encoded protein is CASSLLLGQGPSGNTIYF.

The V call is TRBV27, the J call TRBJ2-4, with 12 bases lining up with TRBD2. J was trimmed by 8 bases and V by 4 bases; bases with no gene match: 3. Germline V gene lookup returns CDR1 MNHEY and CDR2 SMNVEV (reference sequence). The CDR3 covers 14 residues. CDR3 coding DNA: TGTGCCAGCAGTTCGCTAGCGGGGGGGGACATTCAGTACTTC. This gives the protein CASSSLAGGDIQYF.

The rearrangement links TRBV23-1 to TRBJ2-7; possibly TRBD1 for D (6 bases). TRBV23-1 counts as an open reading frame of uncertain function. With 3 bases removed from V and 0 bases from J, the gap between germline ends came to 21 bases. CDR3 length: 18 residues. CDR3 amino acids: CASSHLRRDKLPSYEQYF. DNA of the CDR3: TGCGCCAGCAGTCATCTAAGAAGGGACAAGCTACCCTCCTACGAGCAGTACTTC.

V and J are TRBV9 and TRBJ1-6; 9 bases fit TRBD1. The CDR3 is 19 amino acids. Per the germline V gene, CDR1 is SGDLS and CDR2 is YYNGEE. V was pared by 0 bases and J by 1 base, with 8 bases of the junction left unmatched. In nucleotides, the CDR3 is TGTGCCAGCAGCGTAGGGGGACAGGGAGAAGGTTCCTATAATTCACCCCTCCACTTT. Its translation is CASSVGGQGEGSYNSPLHF. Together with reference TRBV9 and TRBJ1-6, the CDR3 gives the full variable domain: DSGVTQTPKHLITATGQRVTLRCSPRSGDLSVYWYQQSLDQGLQFLIQYYNGEERAKGNILERFSAQQFPDLHSELNLSSLELGDSALYFCASSVGGQGEGSYNSPLHFGNGTRLTVT.

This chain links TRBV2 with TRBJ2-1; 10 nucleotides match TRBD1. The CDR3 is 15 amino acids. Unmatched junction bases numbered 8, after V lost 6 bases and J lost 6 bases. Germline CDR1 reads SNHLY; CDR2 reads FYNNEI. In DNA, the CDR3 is TGTGCCAGCAGGGCCGGGACAGGGGTCTTCAATGAGCAGTTCTTC. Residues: CASRAGTGVFNEQFF.

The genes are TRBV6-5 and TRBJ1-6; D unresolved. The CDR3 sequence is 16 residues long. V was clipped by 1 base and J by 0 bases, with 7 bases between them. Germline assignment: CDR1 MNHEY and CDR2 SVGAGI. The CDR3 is CASSYYRSSYNSPLHF. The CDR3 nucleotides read TGTGCCAGCAGTTACTACCGGAGCTCCTATAATTCACCCCTCCACTTT.

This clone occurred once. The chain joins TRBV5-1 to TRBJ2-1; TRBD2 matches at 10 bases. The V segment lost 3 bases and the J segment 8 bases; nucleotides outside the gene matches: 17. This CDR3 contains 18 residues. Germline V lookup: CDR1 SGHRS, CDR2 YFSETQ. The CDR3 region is CASSSSSSLAGVAHEQFF. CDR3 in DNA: TGCGCCAGCAGCTCCTCTAGCTCTCTAGCGGGAGTCGCCCATGAGCAGTTCTTC.

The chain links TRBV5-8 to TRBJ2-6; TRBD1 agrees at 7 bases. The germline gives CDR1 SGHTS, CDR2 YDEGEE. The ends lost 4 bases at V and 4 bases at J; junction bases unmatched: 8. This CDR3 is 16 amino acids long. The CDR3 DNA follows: TGTGCCAGCAGCCCCTACCAGGGGGAAGGGGCCAACGTCCTGACTTTC. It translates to CASSPYQGEGANVLTF. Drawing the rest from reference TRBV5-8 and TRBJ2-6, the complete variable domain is EAGVTQSPTHLIKTRGQQATLRCSPISGHTSVYWYQQALGLGLQFLLWYDEGEERNRGNFPPRFSGRQFPNYSSELNVNALELEDSALYLCASSPYQGEGANVLTFGAGSRLTVL.

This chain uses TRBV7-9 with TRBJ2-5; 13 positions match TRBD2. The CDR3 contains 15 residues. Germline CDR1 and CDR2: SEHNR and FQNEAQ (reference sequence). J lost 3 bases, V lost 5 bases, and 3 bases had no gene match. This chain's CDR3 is CASSPGTSGEETQYF. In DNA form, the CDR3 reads TGTGCCAGCAGCCCCGGGACTAGCGGGGAAGAGACCCAGTACTTC.

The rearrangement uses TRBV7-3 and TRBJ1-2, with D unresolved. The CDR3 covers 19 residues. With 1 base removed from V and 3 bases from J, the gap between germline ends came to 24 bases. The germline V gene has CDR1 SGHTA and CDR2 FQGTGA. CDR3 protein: CASSLRWELDGRRHYGYTF. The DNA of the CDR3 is TGTGCCAGCAGCTTAAGATGGGAACTGGACGGACGGAGGCACTATGGCTACACCTTC.

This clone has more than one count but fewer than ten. Here the CDR3 reads CAWSSDGGTEAFF. CDR3 bases: TGTGCCTGGAGTTCCGACGGGGGCACTGAAGCTTTCTTT. V gene TRBV30 combines with J gene TRBJ1-1; D is possibly TRBD1 (5 bases). Looked up from germline, CDR1 is GTSNPN and CDR2 is SVGIG (reference sequence). Trimming pared 2 bases from V and 4 bases from J, leaving 11 bases between. The CDR3 extends over 13 amino acids.

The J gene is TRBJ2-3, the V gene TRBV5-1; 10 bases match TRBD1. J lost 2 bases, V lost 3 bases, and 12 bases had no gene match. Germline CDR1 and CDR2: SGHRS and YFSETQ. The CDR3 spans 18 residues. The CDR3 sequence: CASSWAWDRGIHTDTQYF. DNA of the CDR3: TGCGCCAGCAGCTGGGCCTGGGACAGGGGAATTCACACAGATACGCAGTATTTT.

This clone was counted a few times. CDR3 sequence: CASSRDRGGDTQYF. The DNA of the CDR3 is TGTGCCAGCAGCCGGGACAGGGGAGGAGATACGCAGTATTTT. The chain has TRBV9 and TRBJ2-3, with 10 bases identical to TRBD1. Germline V CDR1 and CDR2: SGDLS, YYNGEE. CDR3 length: 14 amino acids. V shed 4 bases, J shed 5 bases, and the junction held 4 bases outside the gene matches.